The 21 T cell receptor beta chains below come from one sample, sequenced in a study of cytomegalovirus exposure and HLA in healthy donors. The PCR was carried out with 60 Vbeta primers and 13 Jbeta primers. The protocol was immunoSEQ multiplex PCR, while the TCRdb copy is restricted to in-frame clones and leaves out a portion. The sample records 130,000 or so clones, about 73% being singletons. Sequencing used PBMCs. These TCRs come from a woman aged 40-49 years in good health and CMV-seronegative.

The chain links TRBV7-2 to TRBJ1-5; D gene ambiguous. Germline CDR1 is SGHTA and CDR2 is FQGNSA. The germline V and J ends were trimmed by 1 base and 4 bases, with 11 bases remaining between them. CDR3 size: 15 residues. CDR3 sequence: CASSLVGGSNQPQHF. The CDR3 DNA follows: TGTGCCAGCAGCTTAGTTGGAGGATCAAATCAGCCCCAGCATTTT.

The rearrangement uses TRBV5-4 and TRBJ1-2; D unclear. V lost 4 bases, J lost 7 bases, and 26 bases lay in between. From germline, CDR1 is SGHNT and CDR2 YYREEE (reference sequence). This CDR3 is built from 17 residues. The CDR3: CASSDIGRGQEGSGYTF. CDR3 DNA sequence: TGTGCCAGCAGCGATATTGGCAGAGGGCAGGAGGGTAGTGGCTACACCTTC.

This clone was counted only a few times. J is TRBJ1-1 and V is TRBV11-1; the match to TRBD1 covers 7 bases. Looked up from germline, CDR1 is SGHAT and CDR2 is FQDESV (reference sequence). CDR3 size: 14 residues. The trim removed 5 bases at V and 4 bases at J, leaving 7 bases unmatched. The CDR3 sequence: CASSTPQGLTEAFF. DNA for the CDR3: TGTGCCAGCAGCACCCCACAGGGGCTCACTGAAGCTTTCTTT.

This clone appeared a few times. J is TRBJ2-1 and V is TRBV4-1; D gene ambiguous. Germline V gene lookup returns CDR1 MGHRA and CDR2 YSYEKL. This CDR3 has 16 residues. Deletions cut 4 bases from V and 1 base from J, with 14 bases between. CDR3 sequence reads: CASSRRPTESYNEQFF. The CDR3, as DNA: TGCGCCAGCAGCCGCAGGCCCACTGAGTCCTACAATGAGCAGTTCTTC.

This sequence joins TRBV5-4 and TRBJ2-7, with D maybe TRBD2 (7 bases). CDR1 and CDR2 (germline): SGHNT, YYREEE (reference sequence). V lost 3 bases, J lost 2 bases, and 18 bases lay in between. The CDR3 is made up of 16 amino acids. Written as DNA, the CDR3 is TGTGCCAGCAGCTCGGGCCCACAGGGACTAACCTACGAGCAGTACTTC. The encoded protein is CASSSGPQGLTYEQYF.

This clone was detected only a few times. This chain links TRBV18 with TRBJ1-1; no clear D. Trimming stripped 3 bases from V and 1 base from J, with 6 bases between. CDR3 length: 13 amino acids. CDR1 and CDR2 (germline): KGHSH, LQKENI. The CDR3 loop is CASSPLRNTEAFF. Written as DNA, the CDR3 is TGTGCCAGCTCACCTCTAAGGAACACTGAAGCTTTCTTT.

This CDR3 is CASREYRVGTEAFF. CDR3 coding DNA: TGCGCCAGCCGGGAATACAGGGTCGGGACTGAAGCTTTCTTT. The V and J genes are TRBV4-1 and TRBJ1-1; maybe TRBD1 (6 bases). V lost 8 bases, J lost 5 bases, and 18 bases lay in between. The CDR3 totals 14 residues. The germline V gene has CDR1 MGHRA and CDR2 YSYEKL.

This clone appeared a single time. The chain employs TRBV19 and TRBJ2-2; 10 bases match TRBD1. V shed 5 bases and J 6 bases; nucleotides not matched to a gene: 9. There are 16 residues in the CDR3. Germline values: CDR1 LNHDA, CDR2 SQIVND (reference sequence). CDR3 region: CASSWYGTGDPGELFF. CDR3 DNA sequence: TGTGCCAGTAGTTGGTATGGGACAGGGGATCCCGGGGAGCTGTTTTTT.

This chain uses TRBV7-2 with TRBJ2-7; 7 nucleotides match TRBD2. The trim removed 1 base at V and 2 bases at J, leaving 2 bases unmatched. CDR1 is SGHTA and CDR2 is FQGNSA in the germline V gene. This CDR3 is built from 14 residues. CDR3 loop: CASSLVLAAYEQYF. The DNA for the CDR3 is TGTGCCAGCAGCTTAGTGCTAGCGGCCTACGAGCAGTACTTC.

The chain uses TRBV6-4 and TRBJ1-1, with TRBD1 identical over 7 bases. The V gene's germline CDR1 is MRHNA and CDR2 SNTAGT. Trimming removed 6 bases from V and 1 base from J; junction bases left unmatched: 5. The CDR3 is made up of 14 amino acids. CDR3 nucleotides: TGTGCCAGCAGGAACCGACAGGGGAACACTGAAGCTTTCTTT. Translating it yields CASRNRQGNTEAFF.

This sequence joins TRBV7-9 and TRBJ2-7, with 7 bases matching TRBD2. Unmatched junction bases numbered 21, after V lost 3 bases and J lost 7 bases. Germline assignment: CDR1 SEHNR and CDR2 FQNEAQ (reference sequence). The CDR3 has 18 amino acids. CDR3 in DNA: TGTGCCAGCAGCTTCTCGGGGGGAACCGGGACCCAAAAGGCGGAGCAGTACTTC. It codes for CASSFSGGTGTQKAEQYF.

The chain links TRBV4-1 to TRBJ1-6; maybe TRBD1 (5 bases). Trimming shortened V by 1 base and J by 5 bases, and 15 bases separated the two germline ends. CDR3 length equals 17 residues. The germline gives CDR1 MGHRA, CDR2 YSYEKL. CDR3 protein: CASSQVPPQGNNSPLHF. In nucleotides, the CDR3 is TGCGCCAGCAGCCAAGTTCCACCCCAGGGAAATAATTCACCCCTCCACTTT.

The rearrangement uses TRBV4-3 and TRBJ2-3; 7 positions match TRBD2. CDR3 size: 16 residues. Losses at the gene ends were 1 base for V and 0 bases for J; bases not matched to a gene: 4. Germline CDR1 is LGHNA and CDR2 is YSLEER. CDR3 in DNA: TGCGCCAGCAGCCAAGGGGGTAGCGGGAGCACAGATACGCAGTATTTT. It translates to CASSQGGSGSTDTQYF.

The chain employs TRBV29-1 and TRBJ2-5; D is undetermined. CDR1 is SQVTM, CDR2 ANQGSEA, per germline. The CDR3 is 12 residues long. The V gene lost 4 bases and the J gene lost 5 bases, with 11 bases spanning the gap. CDR3 bases: TGCAGCGTTGCTTTGGCGGTTGAGACCCAGTACTTC. It is translated as CSVALAVETQYF. The full variable domain, with the rest looked up from reference TRBV29-1 and TRBJ2-5, is SAVISQKPSRDICQRGTSLTIQCQVDSQVTMMFWYRQQPGQSLTLIATANQGSEATYESGFVIDKFPISRPNLTFSTLTVSNMSPEDSSIYLCSVALAVETQYFGPGTRLLVL.

J is TRBJ1-2 and V is TRBV6-6; weak D call: TRBD1 (5 bases). Germline assignment: CDR1 MNHNY and CDR2 SVGAGI (reference sequence). The CDR3 contains 14 residues. Trimming left V 4 bases short and J 6 bases short, with 15 bases between. The CDR3 region has the DNA TGTGCCAGCAGTTCCCACCCGGGGGACCATGGCTACACCTTC. Its protein product is CASSSHPGDHGYTF.

This chain connects TRBV27 to TRBJ2-7, with TRBD2 identical over 11 bases. Germline CDR1 MNHEY, CDR2 SMNVEV (reference sequence). Trimming at V came to 5 bases and at J to 0 bases, leaving 12 bases not matched to a gene. The CDR3 spans 18 residues. CDR3 protein: CASSPPGLAAPSSYEQYF. The CDR3 DNA is TGTGCCAGCAGTCCCCCGGGACTAGCGGCTCCGAGCTCCTACGAGCAGTACTTC.

V is TRBV7-9 and J is TRBJ2-1; possible D gene TRBD1, 6 bases. V was pared by 1 base and J by 7 bases, with 11 bases between. Germline V CDR1 and CDR2: SEHNR, FQNEAQ (reference sequence). The CDR3 has 14 residues. The chain's CDR3 is CASSLVYRANEQFF. As DNA, the CDR3 is TGTGCCAGCAGCTTAGTTTACAGGGCAAATGAGCAGTTCTTC.

This clone has just a few counts. The chain combines TRBV7-6 with TRBJ2-7; D is possibly TRBD2 (5 bases). Germline-derived CDR1 and CDR2 are SGHVS and FNYEAQ. The CDR3 has 15 residues. V shed 2 bases and J shed 3 bases, with 14 bases lying between them. The CDR3: CASSLSVGIGYEQYF. The CDR3 DNA reads TGTGCCAGCAGCTTAAGTGTCGGGATAGGCTACGAGCAGTACTTC.

The rearrangement links TRBV19 to TRBJ2-7; the match to TRBD1 covers 8 bases. Germline CDR1 and CDR2: LNHDA and SQIVND (reference sequence). The CDR3 is made up of 14 amino acids. J was trimmed by 5 bases and V by 3 bases; bases with no gene match: 6. CDR3 sequence: CASSMIPTGDEQYF. CDR3 DNA sequence: TGTGCCAGTAGTATGATCCCGACAGGGGACGAGCAGTACTTC.

V and J are TRBV27 and TRBJ2-1; 11 bases are shared with TRBD1. With 3 bases clipped from V and 3 bases from J, the junction kept 4 bases outside the gene matches. CDR3 length: 16 amino acids. CDR1 is MNHEY and CDR2 is SMNVEV in the germline V gene (reference sequence). The DNA of the CDR3 is TGTGCCAGCAGTTTCGCCGGGACAGGGGGCTACAATGAGCAGTTCTTC. It is translated as CASSFAGTGGYNEQFF.

The chain carries TRBV28 and TRBJ2-7, with D maybe TRBD1 (6 bases). This CDR3 has 14 amino acids. V was cut by 5 bases and J by 2 bases, with 13 bases left in between. Germline lookup yields CDR1 MDHEN and CDR2 SYDVKM. The CDR3: CASSIQTGTYEQYF. The CDR3 DNA is TGTGCCAGCAGTATCCAAACAGGGACCTACGAGCAGTACTTC.